Following are 29 T cell receptor beta chains from one sample sequenced in a study of T cell changes during pregnancy in multiple sclerosis (dated by TCRdb to about 2019). The library was produced with the immunoSEQ multiplex PCR assay. TCRdb took this table from immuneACCESS and kept in-frame rearrangements with V and J called. Such tables lack part of the clones; where checked against another copy, unresolved V genes explain under half of the gap, and the rest is unexplained. For this sample there are around 100,000 clones; 80% to 95% appear just once. The ten top clones hold 1.5% of the sample. The sequencing used peripheral blood, collected in the third trimester of pregnancy. The source is a female donor with multiple sclerosis, enrolled in a pregnancy study.

The sample holds one count of this clone. This chain uses TRBV6-5 with TRBJ2-7; 7 nucleotides align to TRBD1. Germline V gives CDR1 MNHEY, CDR2 SVGAGI. The CDR3 sequence is 15 residues long. V dropped 5 bases and J dropped 2; count of bases not matched to a gene: 9. CDR3 loop: CASSRHDRDPYEQYF. CDR3 bases: TGTGCCAGCAGTCGCCACGACAGGGACCCCTACGAGCAGTACTTC.

The V and J genes are TRBV5-4 and TRBJ1-1, with 7 bases identical to TRBD1. V shed 3 bases and J 1 base; nucleotides not matched to a gene: 6. CDR1 is SGHNT, CDR2 YYREEE, per germline (reference sequence). This CDR3 contains 15 residues. The DNA for the CDR3 is TGTGCCAGCAGCTCAGACAGGGCGGGGAACACTGAAGCTTTCTTT. Its translation is CASSSDRAGNTEAFF.

The V and J genes are TRBV9 and TRBJ2-1; D uncertain. Per germline, CDR1 SGDLS and CDR2 YYNGEE. The CDR3 length is 15 residues. Trimming took off 1 base at V and 6 bases at J, with 14 bases between the two ends. CDR3 loop: CASSVSDSQSNEQFF. The CDR3 nucleotides are TGTGCCAGCAGCGTATCAGACTCCCAATCCAATGAGCAGTTCTTC.

This clone was seen more than once but under ten times. The chain is built from TRBV30 and TRBJ1-1; 7 bases fit TRBD1. The CDR3 totals 15 residues. Germline V gene lookup returns CDR1 GTSNPN and CDR2 SVGIG (reference sequence). With 4 bases clipped from V and 4 bases from J, the junction kept 12 bases outside the gene matches. CDR3: CAWTFPGQPATEAFF. DNA for the CDR3: TGTGCCTGGACCTTTCCGGGACAGCCGGCCACTGAAGCTTTCTTT.

The rearrangement joins TRBV5-3 to TRBJ2-2; D uncertain. TRBV5-3 carries the ORF label, with uncertain function. The V end was cut by 1 base, the J end by 4 bases, with 5 bases between. The CDR3 runs to 13 residues. The CDR3 DNA follows: TGTGCCAGAAGCTTGTCTTGCACCGGGGAGCTGTTTTTT. This translates into CARSLSCTGELFF.

This CDR3 is CASSLPPGANTEAFF. CDR3 bases: TGTGCCAGCAGCCTCCCGCCGGGAGCGAACACTGAAGCTTTCTTT. The genes are TRBV7-9 and TRBJ1-1; the D is unclear. Germline values: CDR1 SEHNR, CDR2 FQNEAQ (reference sequence). V was pared by 5 bases and J by 1 base, with 14 bases between. The CDR3 is 15 residues long.

The chain uses TRBV28 and TRBJ2-7, with 8 bases matching TRBD1. CDR1 MDHEN and CDR2 SYDVKM come from the germline V gene. The V and J ends lost 6 bases and 6 bases, in that order; junction bases with no gene match: 19. The CDR3 sequence is 17 residues long. The CDR3 coding sequence is TGTGCCAGCAGCTCTCGGCAGGGGGCGATTACAAAGCTCGAGCAGTACTTC. Translated, it gives CASSSRQGAITKLEQYF.

V gene TRBV6-1 combines with J gene TRBJ2-5; 8 positions match TRBD1. The CDR3 contains 15 residues. Germline lookup yields CDR1 MNHNS and CDR2 SASEGT. V shed 5 bases, J shed 3 bases, and the junction held 8 bases outside the gene matches. The CDR3 reads CASSHVPGGEETQYF. CDR3 coding DNA: TGTGCCAGCAGTCACGTTCCAGGGGGCGAAGAGACCCAGTACTTC.

The chain links TRBV7-2 to TRBJ2-3; D gene unclear. The CDR3 length is 18 residues. V was clipped by 1 base and J by 0 bases, with 17 bases between them. Germline V gene data show CDR1 as SGHTA and CDR2 as FQGNSA. The CDR3 region is CASSLGVRLPLSTDTQYF. The CDR3 region has the DNA TGTGCCAGCAGCTTAGGTGTCAGATTGCCTCTTAGCACAGATACGCAGTATTTT. Full variable domain (remainder filled in from reference TRBV7-2 and TRBJ2-3): GAGVSQSPSNKVTEKGKDVELRCDPISGHTALYWYRQSLGQGLEFLIYFQGNSAPDKSGLPSDRFSAERTGGSVSTLTIQRTQQEDSAVYLCASSLGVRLPLSTDTQYFGPGTRLTVL.

Notes on this clone: The CDR3 carries no conserved terminal phenylalanine or tryptophan, so it likely arises from a read error. The DNA is left out, because the CDR3 cannot be placed on it with certainty; the CDR3 is given as TCRdb lists it. The chain employs TRBV7-9 and TRBJ1-1; no check of the table's D call, TRBD1, against the DNA was made. The CDR3 comprises 12 residues, both ends counted. CDR1 and CDR2 (germline): SEHNR, FQNEAQ (reference sequence). This CDR3 reads CASSPLLWWGPE.

The chain uses TRBV5-5 and TRBJ1-5; TRBD1 matches at 7 bases. The CDR3 length is 14 residues. The germline CDR1 and CDR2 sequences are SGHKS and YYEKEE (reference sequence). Germline trimming cut 5 bases from V and 3 bases from J; bases unmatched to any gene: 5. The CDR3 here is CASSQQGLNQPQHF. Here the CDR3 DNA reads TGTGCCAGCAGTCAACAGGGGCTCAATCAGCCCCAGCATTTT. The whole variable domain, remainder taken from reference TRBV5-5 and TRBJ1-5, is DAGVTQSPTHLIKTRGQQVTLRCSPISGHKSVSWYQQVLGQGPQFIFQYYEKEERGRGNFPDRFSARQFPNYSSELNVNALLLGDSALYLCASSQQGLNQPQHFGDGTRLSIL.

The chain employs TRBV2 and TRBJ2-3; no clear D. Trimming shortened V by 4 bases and J by 4 bases, and 9 bases separated the two germline ends. Germline V CDR1 and CDR2: SNHLY, FYNNEI. The CDR3 is 13 residues long. This CDR3 reads CASSVRQADTQYF. CDR3 nucleotides: TGTGCCAGCAGTGTAAGGCAGGCAGATACGCAGTATTTT.

This chain uses TRBV6-4 with TRBJ2-1; 11 nucleotides match TRBD2. Germline values: CDR1 MRHNA, CDR2 SNTAGT. V shed 4 bases and J 7 bases; nucleotides not matched to a gene: 3. The CDR3 has 14 residues. CDR3 in amino acids: CASSATSGTNEQFF. The CDR3 bases are TGTGCCAGCAGTGCGACTAGCGGGACTAATGAGCAGTTCTTC.

The V gene is TRBV5-8, the J gene TRBJ2-3; 10 nucleotides line up with TRBD2. Germline CDR1 SGHTS, CDR2 YDEGEE. V was clipped by 0 bases and J by 14 bases; unmatched bases: 12. The CDR3 sequence is 15 residues long. The CDR3 sequence is CASSLAGLAGVFLYF. CDR3 bases: TGTGCCAGCAGCTTGGCAGGTCTAGCGGGAGTTTTTCTGTATTTT.

The gene calls are TRBV5-1 and TRBJ2-3; D not certain. CDR1 is SGHRS, CDR2 YFSETQ, per germline. The ends were cut back, 3 bases at V and 6 bases at J, with 8 bases in the middle. This CDR3 is built from 12 residues. CDR3 amino acids: CASSSNWDTQYF. The CDR3 bases are TGCGCCAGCAGCTCCAACTGGGATACGCAGTATTTT.

The chain uses TRBV7-8 and TRBJ2-1, with D hard to call. The CDR3 sequence is 11 residues long. Looked up from germline, CDR1 is SGHVS and CDR2 is FQNEAQ. The ends were cut back, 5 bases at V and 5 bases at J, with 4 bases in the middle. The CDR3 sequence is CASSRDNEQFF. For the CDR3, the DNA is TGTGCCAGCAGCCGCGACAATGAGCAGTTCTTC.

This chain links TRBV5-1 with TRBJ2-5, with 12 bases that match TRBD2. CDR3 size: 16 residues. Trimming removed 0 bases from V and 4 bases from J; junction bases left unmatched: 4. Germline CDR1 and CDR2: SGHRS and YFSETQ. CDR3 DNA sequence: TGCGCCAGCAGCTTGGGGACTAGCGGGATGGGAGAGACCCAGTACTTC. It specifies CASSLGTSGMGETQYF.

This clone is a singleton in its sample. The gene calls are TRBV4-1 and TRBJ1-1, with TRBD1 matching 7 bases. This CDR3 region has 18 residues. CDR1 and CDR2 from the germline V gene are MGHRA and YSYEKL. V was pared by 0 bases and J by 0 bases, with 10 bases of the junction left unmatched. Here the CDR3 DNA reads TGCGCCAGCAGCCAAGAGAGGAGGCAGGGGGGCCTGAACACTGAAGCTTTCTTT. It specifies CASSQERRQGGLNTEAFF.

This rearrangement joins TRBV28 to TRBJ2-1; D gene unclear. V was shortened by 10 bases and J by 8 bases, with 24 bases between the two germline ends. Per germline, CDR1 MDHEN and CDR2 SYDVKM. There are 15 residues in the CDR3. The DNA for the CDR3 is TGTGCCACACCATTTACTAAACGGCAATCTCATGAGCAGTTCTTC. This translates into CATPFTKRQSHEQFF.

In the case of this clone: The junction shows a germline mismatch at one end, possibly a read error. J is TRBJ2-1 and V is TRBV7-2, with TRBD2 matching 12 bases. Germline lookup yields CDR1 SGHTA and CDR2 FQGNSA. The CDR3 spans 15 residues. The CDR3 sequence: CASSLAGGPYNEQFF. The CDR3 DNA follows: TGTGCCAGCAGCCTAGCGGGAGGGCCTTACAATGAGCAGTTCTTC.

This sequence joins TRBV9 and TRBJ2-2, with D possibly TRBD1 on 7 matching bases. V was trimmed by 1 base and J by 5 bases, leaving 15 bases between them. Germline loops: CDR1 SGDLS, CDR2 YYNGEE. The CDR3 length is 16 residues. CDR3 region: CASSVRAGGGTGELFF. DNA for the CDR3: TGTGCCAGCAGCGTACGGGCAGGGGGAGGTACCGGGGAGCTGTTTTTT.

The V call is TRBV5-1, the J call TRBJ1-3; D gene ambiguous. This CDR3 has 17 residues. Trimming shortened V by 5 bases and J by 0 bases, and 18 bases separated the two germline ends. CDR1 and CDR2 (germline): SGHRS, YFSETQ. CDR3 sequence reads: CASSQREGTASGNTIYF. The CDR3 coding sequence is TGCGCCAGCAGTCAAAGAGAAGGTACAGCCTCTGGAAACACCATATATTTT.

The rearrangement links TRBV7-9 to TRBJ2-3; perhaps D is TRBD1 or TRBD2 (10 bases each). Germline CDR1 SEHNR, CDR2 FQNEAQ (reference sequence). The V end lost 6 bases, the J end lost 4 bases, and 29 bases lay between the germline ends. The CDR3 runs to 19 residues. Here the CDR3 DNA reads TGTGCCAGCAGTCGCGGACAGGGGGTAACTAGCGGGATCGCAGATACGCAGTATTTT. This sequence encodes CASSRGQGVTSGIADTQYF.

The chain carries TRBV5-1 and TRBJ2-2, with 13 bases that match TRBD2. The CDR3 runs 22 residues. Germline V gene sequence: CDR1 SGHRS, CDR2 YFSETQ. V lost 4 bases and J lost 1; bases outside the gene matches: 19. CDR3 bases: TGCGCCAGCAGCCCCCCGAGGCCCTTATTAGGACTAGCGGGAGTGAACACCGGGGAGCTGTTTTTT. It yields the protein CASSPPRPLLGLAGVNTGELFF.

The rearrangement joins TRBV5-1 to TRBJ2-5; 9 bases agree with TRBD1. V lost 4 bases and J lost 6; bases outside the gene matches: 7. CDR1 and CDR2 from the germline V gene are SGHRS and YFSETQ. This CDR3 has 14 residues. This CDR3 is CASSIPDRGKTQYF. As DNA, the CDR3 is TGCGCCAGCAGCATCCCGGACAGGGGAAAGACCCAGTACTTC.

The CDR3 here is CASWGDTGELFF. The DNA of the CDR3 is TGTGCCAGCTGGGGGGACACCGGGGAGCTGTTTTTT. The V gene is TRBV6-1, the J gene TRBJ2-2; perhaps TRBD2 as D (6 bases). From germline, CDR1 is MNHNS and CDR2 SASEGT. This CDR3 is built from 12 residues. Deletions cut 8 bases from V and 3 bases from J, with 7 bases between.

The rearrangement uses TRBV19 and TRBJ1-4; no reliable D call. Germline CDR1 reads LNHDA; CDR2 reads SQIVND (reference sequence). The V end lost 5 bases, the J end lost 3 bases, and 10 bases lay between the germline ends. This CDR3 is built from 14 residues. The CDR3 nucleotides read TGTGCCAGTAGTGTCCGGGGTTCTAATGAAAAACTGTTTTTT. Translation gives CASSVRGSNEKLFF.

This sequence joins TRBV14 and TRBJ2-7, with D perhaps TRBD2 (5 bases). Germline V gene sequence: CDR1 SGHDN, CDR2 FVKESK. V lost 3 bases and J lost 5, with 23 bases in between. The length of the CDR3 is 17 residues. In DNA form, the CDR3 reads TGTGCCAGCAGCCACACCCAGCTAGGTTTACAGAGGGACGAGCAGTACTTC. This translates into CASSHTQLGLQRDEQYF.

This clone has a single count. This rearrangement joins TRBV6-5 to TRBJ1-2; TRBD1 matches 12 bases. This CDR3 contains 14 residues. V shed 9 bases and J 4 bases; nucleotides not matched to a gene: 6. The germline V gene has CDR1 MNHEY and CDR2 SVGAGI. This chain's CDR3 is CASRDRGLAYGYTF. CDR3 nucleotide sequence: TGTGCCAGTCGGGACAGGGGGCTCGCCTATGGCTACACCTTC.